This T cell receptor beta chain derives from a study of blood T cell repertoires in COVID-19. Original analysis: Amplification of reference gene primers provided the estimated nucleated cell counts. The method was immunoSEQ multiplex PCR; TCRdb's version includes in-frame clones alone and lacks a portion of them. The V and J calls and the clone size are those of that table, but D and trimming were determined from the DNA. The sample holds roughly 320,000 clones, around 86% seen once. Participants' reported clinical history set cohort assignment. The CDR3 is made up of 14 amino acids. Germline values: CDR1 SEHNR, CDR2 FQNEAQ (reference sequence). V was pared by 1 base and J by 3 bases, with 10 bases between.

This sequence joins TRBV7-9 and TRBJ2-7; tentatively, D is TRBD1 (6 bases). Sequenced input: PBMCs or T cells enriched from blood (not recorded which). This TCR was sampled from a young man who had recovered from COVID-19. The CDR3 DNA reads TGTGCCAGCAGCTTAGTTAACAGGGACTACGAGCAGTACTTC. This codes for CASSLVNRDYEQYF.